Sequencing of this T cell receptor (beta chain) was carried out in a study of T cell responses to AZD1222 COVID-19 vaccine. The study's findings and limits: Reportedly, nearly half of unique spike TCRs recognized epitopes outside B.1.351/B.1.1.7 mutations. The donor group comprised mostly white British people and more females; the analysis possibly underestimated clonal diversity.

CDR3 size: 13 residues. V dropped 1 base and J dropped 5 bases, with 6 bases sitting between them. The V gene's germline CDR1 is LNHDA and CDR2 SQIVND (reference sequence). This clone was seen once. Its target is not known. TCRdb keeps only in-frame clones here, not all; method: immunoSEQ multiplex PCR. Altogether about 130,000 clones are present, around nine tenths being singletons, with the ten largest covering roughly 1%. The chain is built from TRBV19 and TRBJ1-5; the D is unclear. The sample was peripheral blood, taken 28 days after the second AZD1222 dose. This TCR came from an adult who received the AZD1222 COVID-19 vaccine. The CDR3 reads CASSIGADQPQHF. CDR3 sequence (DNA): TGTGCCAGTAGTATAGGTGCAGATCAGCCCCAGCATTTT.